A selection of T cell receptor beta chains follows, all from one sample in a study of blood T cell repertoires in COVID-19. Generated by immunoSEQ multiplex PCR, the TCRdb table keeps only in-frame clones and is missing some. The table has about 280,000 clones, approximately 86% seen once. The sequenced material came from peripheral blood. The receptors originated from a woman in her 30s who had recovered from COVID-19. Both conserved end residues are part of each CDR3. Each record gives: D gene, J gene, clone size, V gene, CDR3 length, CDR3 protein, CDR3 DNA. D genes are given only for firm matches. Clone size is not always given. Where it is, it says once, few, many or a class for expanded clones.

>NA|TRBJ1-3|NA|TRBV29-1|15
CSVEGRLNSGNTIYF
TGCAGCGTTGAAGGTCGACTTAACTCTGGAAACACCATATATTTT
>NA|TRBJ2-5|NA|TRBV24-1|13
CATAGGTQETQYF
TGTGCCACCGCTGGCGGTACCCAAGAGACCCAGTACTTC
>TRBD2|TRBJ2-7|NA|TRBV3-1/TRBV3-2|16
CASSGAGTSGSYEQYF
TGTGCCAGCAGTGGCGCCGGGACTAGCGGCTCCTACGAGCAGTACTTC
>NA|TRBJ2-1|NA|TRBV2|12
CASRPGEREQFF
TGTGCCAGCAGGCCGGGGGAGCGTGAGCAGTTCTTC
>NA|TRBJ1-2|NA|TRBV10-2|17
CASSESIPWGQNYGYTF
TGCGCCAGCAGTGAGTCGATACCGTGGGGCCAAAACTATGGCTACACCTTC
>NA|TRBJ2-7|NA|TRBV12-2|23
CASRFDGGRAREEDAGPSYEQYF
TGTGCAAGTCGCTTTGACGGGGGTCGCGCAAGGGAAGAAGACGCTGGTCCCTCCTACGAGCAGTACTTC
>NA|TRBJ2-6|once|TRBV2|15
CASSELRPGANVLTF
TGTGCCAGCAGTGAGTTGAGGCCCGGGGCCAACGTCCTGACTTTC
>NA|TRBJ2-7|NA|TRBV19|14
CASSIETPTYEQYF
TGTGCCAGTAGTATAGAGACTCCGACCTACGAGCAGTACTTC
>NA|TRBJ2-7|NA|TRBV6-1|12
CASSDRQNEQYF
TGTGCCAGCAGTGATCGACAGAACGAGCAGTACTTC
>NA|TRBJ1-1|NA|TRBV19|15
CASSIGSRGGTEAFF
TGTGCCAGTAGTATAGGGTCCCGGGGGGGCACTGAAGCTTTCTTT
>NA|TRBJ1-4|NA|TRBV4-2|15
CASSRRGGTNEKLFF
TGTGCCAGCAGCCGAAGGGGGGGAACTAATGAAAAACTGTTTTTT
>NA|TRBJ1-3|NA|TRBV6-6|16
CASSGWDSFSGNTIYF
TGTGCCAGCAGTGGTTGGGACTCCTTCTCTGGAAACACCATATATTTT
>NA|TRBJ2-7|NA|TRBV5-1|14
CASSLDADSYEQYF
TGCGCCAGCAGCTTGGATGCGGACTCCTACGAGCAGTACTTC
>TRBD1|TRBJ1-2|NA|TRBV9|13
CASTTGTGGGYTF
TGTGCCAGCACCACCGGGACAGGGGGAGGCTACACCTTC